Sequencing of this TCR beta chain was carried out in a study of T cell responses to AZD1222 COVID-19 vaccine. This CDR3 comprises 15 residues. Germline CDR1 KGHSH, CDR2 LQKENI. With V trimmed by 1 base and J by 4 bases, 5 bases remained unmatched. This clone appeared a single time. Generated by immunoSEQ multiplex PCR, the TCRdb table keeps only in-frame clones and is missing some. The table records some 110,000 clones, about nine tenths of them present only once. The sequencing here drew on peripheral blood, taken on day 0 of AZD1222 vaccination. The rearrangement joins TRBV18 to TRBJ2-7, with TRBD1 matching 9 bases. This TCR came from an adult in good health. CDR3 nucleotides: TGTGCCAGCTCACCACTGGGGACAGGGTCGTACGAGCAGTACTTC. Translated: CASSPLGTGSYEQYF.